Listed below are T cell receptor beta chains from one sample, sequenced in a study of control samples from healthy donors and cancer patients. Only in-frame clones appear in the TCRdb table, and some are missing; sequencing was by immunoSEQ multiplex PCR. Found here are about 170,000 clones, about nine tenths of them singletons; the top ten hold approximately 1.4%. What was sequenced was blood. The receptors were sampled from a young woman in good health. Each CDR3 is given with its conserved first and last residue. Fields, in order: J gene, D gene, V gene, CDR3 length, clone size, CDR3 DNA, CDR3 protein. A D gene is named only where the DNA matches it firmly. Some rows have no size entry. The others give once, few or many, or a class for an expanded clone.

j_gene: TRBJ2-1; d_gene: TRBD2; v_gene: TRBV2; len: 17; abundance: .; CDR3nt: TGTGCCAGCAGTGAAAGGGCTAGCGGGAGCTCCTACAATGAGCAGTTCTTC; CDR3aa: CASSERASGSSYNEQFF
j_gene: TRBJ2-7; d_gene: .; v_gene: TRBV28; len: 12; abundance: .; CDR3nt: TGTGCCAGCAGGACGGTTCCTACGAGGCAGTACTTC; CDR3aa: CASRTVPTRQYF
j_gene: TRBJ2-7; d_gene: .; v_gene: TRBV2; len: 15; abundance: .; CDR3nt: TGTGCCAGCAGTGAAGTCCGTGGCAACTCGGGGGAGCAGTACTTC; CDR3aa: CASSEVRGNSGEQYF
j_gene: TRBJ1-5; d_gene: TRBD1; v_gene: TRBV7-9; len: 14; abundance: few; CDR3nt: TGTGCCAGCAGCCTGGGACAGGGAAATCAGCCCCAGCATTTT; CDR3aa: CASSLGQGNQPQHF
j_gene: TRBJ1-2; d_gene: .; v_gene: TRBV11-3; len: 12; abundance: .; CDR3nt: TGTGCCAGCAGCTTAACGGCGGGTGGCTACACCTTC; CDR3aa: CASSLTAGGYTF
j_gene: TRBJ2-7; d_gene: .; v_gene: TRBV3-1/TRBV3-2; len: 14; abundance: .; CDR3nt: TGTGCCAGCAGCCAAGATTTATCGGGGAACGAGCAGTACTTC; CDR3aa: CASSQDLSGNEQYF
j_gene: TRBJ1-1; d_gene: .; v_gene: TRBV6-5; len: 11; abundance: .; CDR3nt: TGTGCCAGCAGACCCGACGGTGAAGCTTTCTTT; CDR3aa: CASRPDGEAFF
j_gene: TRBJ1-6; d_gene: TRBD1; v_gene: TRBV11-2; len: 15; abundance: .; CDR3nt: TGTGCCAGCAGCTCAGGGACAGGGGGTAATTCACCCCTCCACTTT; CDR3aa: CASSSGTGGNSPLHF
j_gene: TRBJ1-1; d_gene: .; v_gene: TRBV20-1; len: 11; abundance: .; CDR3nt: TGCAGTGCTAGGGTTAACACTGAAGCTTTCTTT; CDR3aa: CSARVNTEAFF
j_gene: TRBJ1-2; d_gene: .; v_gene: TRBV19; len: 13; abundance: .; CDR3nt: TGTGCCAGTACCACGTTACAGGGTTATGGCTACACCTTC; CDR3aa: CASTTLQGYGYTF